What follows is one T cell receptor beta chain and its context. The antigen is not known. The CDR3 consists of 14 residues. With 4 bases clipped from V and 1 base from J, the junction kept 4 bases outside the gene matches. The germline CDR1 and CDR2 sequences are SGHRS and YFSETQ. This sample was taken from a study of graft-versus-host responses after intestinal transplantation. On the study more broadly: Transplants were multivisceral, liver-intestinal, or isolated intestinal.

TCRdb's table, derived via immunoSEQ multiplex PCR, lists solely in-frame clones and lacks some. The sample lists tens of thousands of clones; roughly 94% were seen once. Study-level findings and limits: Some patients had graft-donor T cell macrochimerism. In their allografts, the ratios of graft-versus-host to host-versus-graft T cell clones were high. Investigators detected GvH clones in recipient marrow, with some emerging earlier in ileum or blood.

The clonotype originates from a human donor who was the organ donor for an intestinal transplant. The sample in question was unstimulated CD4+ T cells sorted from spleen or lymph node cells, obtained before transplant. This chain joins TRBV5-1 and TRBJ2-5; 7 nucleotides agree with TRBD2. CDR3 amino acids: CASSPGGGQETQYF. The CDR3 DNA sequence: TGCGCCAGCAGCCCTGGGGGGGGCCAAGAGACCCAGTACTTC.